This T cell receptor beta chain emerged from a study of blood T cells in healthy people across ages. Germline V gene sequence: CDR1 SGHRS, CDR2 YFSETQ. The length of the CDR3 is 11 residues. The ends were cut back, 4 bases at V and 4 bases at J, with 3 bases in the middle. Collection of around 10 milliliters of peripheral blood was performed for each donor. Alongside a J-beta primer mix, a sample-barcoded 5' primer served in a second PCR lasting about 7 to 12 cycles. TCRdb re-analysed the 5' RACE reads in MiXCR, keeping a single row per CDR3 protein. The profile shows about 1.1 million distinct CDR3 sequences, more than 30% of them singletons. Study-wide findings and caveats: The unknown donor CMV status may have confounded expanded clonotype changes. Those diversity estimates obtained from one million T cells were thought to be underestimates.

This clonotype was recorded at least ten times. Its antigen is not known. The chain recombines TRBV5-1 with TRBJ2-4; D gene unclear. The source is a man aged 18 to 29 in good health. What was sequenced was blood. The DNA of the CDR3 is TGCGCCAGCAGCCAGAAAAACATTCAGTACTTC. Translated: CASSQKNIQYF.